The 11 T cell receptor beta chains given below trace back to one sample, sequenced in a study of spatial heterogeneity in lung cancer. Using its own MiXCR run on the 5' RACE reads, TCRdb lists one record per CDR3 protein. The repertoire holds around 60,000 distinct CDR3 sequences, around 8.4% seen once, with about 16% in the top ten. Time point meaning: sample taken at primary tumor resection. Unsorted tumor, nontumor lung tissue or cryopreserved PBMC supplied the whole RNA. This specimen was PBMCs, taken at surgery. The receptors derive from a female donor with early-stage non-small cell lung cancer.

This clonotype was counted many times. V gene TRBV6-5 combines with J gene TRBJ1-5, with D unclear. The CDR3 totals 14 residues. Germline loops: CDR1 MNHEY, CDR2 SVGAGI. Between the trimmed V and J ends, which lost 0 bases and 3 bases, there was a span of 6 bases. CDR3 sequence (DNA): TGTGCCAGCAGTTACTCGAGACTCAATCAGCCCCAGCATTTT. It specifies CASSYSRLNQPQHF.

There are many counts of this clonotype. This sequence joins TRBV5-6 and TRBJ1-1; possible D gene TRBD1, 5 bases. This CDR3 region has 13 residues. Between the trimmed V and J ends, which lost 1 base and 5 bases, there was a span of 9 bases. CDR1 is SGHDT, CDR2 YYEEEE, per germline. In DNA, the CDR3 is TGTGCCAGCAGCTTGCGGGACGGAACTGAAGCTTTCTTT. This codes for CASSLRDGTEAFF.

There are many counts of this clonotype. Written as DNA, the CDR3 is TGCGCCAGCAGCCGATGGGGTAGCGGGAGTCTCGACAATGAGCAGTTCTTC. Amino acids: CASSRWGSGSLDNEQFF. The V gene is TRBV5-1, the J gene TRBJ2-1; 9 bases are a match to TRBD2. CDR1 is SGHRS, CDR2 YFSETQ, per germline. CDR3 size: 17 residues. V shed 4 bases and J 5 bases; nucleotides not matched to a gene: 13.

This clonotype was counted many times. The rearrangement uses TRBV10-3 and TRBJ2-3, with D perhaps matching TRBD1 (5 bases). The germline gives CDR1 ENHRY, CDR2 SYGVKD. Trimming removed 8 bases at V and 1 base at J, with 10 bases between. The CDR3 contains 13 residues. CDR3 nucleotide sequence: TGTGCCATCCAAGGGGAAGGCACAGATACGCAGTATTTT. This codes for CAIQGEGTDTQYF.

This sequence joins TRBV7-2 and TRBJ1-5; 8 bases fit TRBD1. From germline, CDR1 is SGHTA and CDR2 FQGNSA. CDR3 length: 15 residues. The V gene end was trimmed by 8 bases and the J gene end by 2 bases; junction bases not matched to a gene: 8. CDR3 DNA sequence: TGTGCCAGCGTCTCAAGGACAGGGCGCAATCAGCCCCAGCATTTT. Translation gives CASVSRTGRNQPQHF.

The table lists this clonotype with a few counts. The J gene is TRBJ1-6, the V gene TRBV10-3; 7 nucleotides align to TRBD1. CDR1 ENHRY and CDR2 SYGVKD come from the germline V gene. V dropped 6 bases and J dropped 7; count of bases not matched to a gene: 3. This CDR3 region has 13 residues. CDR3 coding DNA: TGTGCCATCAGAACAGGGGACAATTCACCCCTCCACTTT. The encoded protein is CAIRTGDNSPLHF.

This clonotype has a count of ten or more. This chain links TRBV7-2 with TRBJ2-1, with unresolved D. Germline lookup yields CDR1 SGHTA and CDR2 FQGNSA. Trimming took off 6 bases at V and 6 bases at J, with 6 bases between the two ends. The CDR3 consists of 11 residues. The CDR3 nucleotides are TGTGCCAGCAGTTCTTTCAATGAGCAGTTCTTC. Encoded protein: CASSSFNEQFF. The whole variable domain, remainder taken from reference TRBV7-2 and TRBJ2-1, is GAGVSQSPSNKVTEKGKDVELRCDPISGHTALYWYRQSLGQGLEFLIYFQGNSAPDKSGLPSDRFSAERTGGSVSTLTIQRTQQEDSAVYLCASSSFNEQFFGPGTRLTVL.

This CDR3 reads CASASGHTGELFF. Written as DNA, the CDR3 is TGTGCCTCAGCAAGCGGGCACACCGGGGAGCTGTTTTTT. The chain recombines TRBV6-5 with TRBJ2-2, with a tentative D call TRBD2 (6 bases). Germline V gene sequence: CDR1 MNHEY, CDR2 SVGAGI. The CDR3 contains 13 residues. Trimming stripped 11 bases from V and 3 bases from J, with 13 bases between.

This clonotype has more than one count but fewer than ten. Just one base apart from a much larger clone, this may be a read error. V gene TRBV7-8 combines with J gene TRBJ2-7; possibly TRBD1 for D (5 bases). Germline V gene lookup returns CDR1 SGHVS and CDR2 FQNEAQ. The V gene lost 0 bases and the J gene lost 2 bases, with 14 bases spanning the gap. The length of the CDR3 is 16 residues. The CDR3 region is CASSLAGQDAAYEQYF. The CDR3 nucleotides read TGTGCCAGCAGCTTAGCGGGGCAGGATGCAGCCTACGAGCAGTACTTC. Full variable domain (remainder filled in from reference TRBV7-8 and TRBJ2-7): GAGVSQSPRYKVAKRGQDVALRCDPISGHVSLFWYQQALGQGPEFLTYFQNEAQLDKSGLPSDRFFAERPEGSVSTLKIQRTQQEDSAVYLCASSLAGQDAAYEQYFGPGTRLTVT.

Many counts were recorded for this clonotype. CDR3 amino acids: CATRDRGTDQGSPLHF. CDR3 bases: TGTGCCACCCGGGACAGGGGGACCGACCAGGGTTCACCCCTCCACTTT. This sequence joins TRBV10-3 and TRBJ1-6, with TRBD1 matching 11 bases. Germline CDR1 reads ENHRY; CDR2 reads SYGVKD. This CDR3 contains 16 residues. With 10 bases clipped from V and 9 bases from J, the junction kept 14 bases outside the gene matches.

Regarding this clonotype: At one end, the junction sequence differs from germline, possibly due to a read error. This CDR3 is CASSGRNNEHFF. DNA of the CDR3: TGTGCCAGCAGTGGCCGGAACAATGAGCACTTCTTC. This rearrangement joins TRBV27 to TRBJ2-1; D is undetermined. CDR1 is MNHEY, CDR2 SMNVEV, per germline (reference sequence). The CDR3 runs 12 residues.